This TCR beta chain was documented in a study of response to subunit inactivated influenza vaccine. V was pared by 5 bases and J by 3 bases, with 6 bases of the junction left unmatched. The CDR3 consists of 14 residues. Per germline, CDR1 MNHNS and CDR2 SASEGT. This clonotype was counted a few times. TCRdb passed the RT-PCR reads through MiXCR, listing each CDR3 protein once. This sample has approximately 500,000 distinct CDR3 sequences, with roughly 23% found just once. These data also featured in a second study, about T cells expressing NK-cell markers. According to that study: Libraries used 5'RACE template switching adding universal primer site and UMIs. Researchers report these clonotypes also headed the CD3+CD56-NKG2C+ fraction in a handful of donors.

The chain uses TRBV6-1 and TRBJ1-2; TRBD1 matches 7 bases. The sequenced sample was CD4+ T cells sorted from PBMCs, obtained 11 to 12 days after vaccination. The TCR originated in a man aged 45-60 years who received an inactivated influenza vaccine. The CDR3 sequence is CASSSPDRYYGYTF. The CDR3, as DNA: TGTGCCAGCAGTAGTCCGGACAGGTACTATGGCTACACCTTC.